This TCR beta chain is from a study of beta chain features in type 1 diabetes. Findings of the study overall: In every one of the four CD4+ subsets, TCRB CDR3s were moderately but significantly shorter in Type 1 diabetes patients.

Expressed TCRB transcripts were sequenced because the isolated RNA had all been reverse transcribed beforehand. Generated by immunoSEQ multiplex PCR, the TCRdb table keeps only in-frame clones and is missing some. The repertoire holds 550,000 to 850,000 clones, roughly 12% seen once, with approximately 0.02% in the top ten. CDR1 is SGHAT and CDR2 is FQNNGV in the germline V gene. V was cut by 5 bases and J by 4 bases, with 14 bases left in between. This CDR3 region has 14 residues. Of note for this clone: The antigen remains unidentified.

The chain employs TRBV11-2 and TRBJ1-2, with D perhaps TRBD1 (6 bases). Sequences were obtained from naive CD4+ T cells from blood. This receptor was obtained from a man aged 18 to 35 with type 1 diabetes. CDR3 sequence reads: CASSPGDTFYGYTF. The CDR3 DNA follows: TGTGCCAGCAGCCCGGGGGACACCTTCTATGGCTACACCTTC.